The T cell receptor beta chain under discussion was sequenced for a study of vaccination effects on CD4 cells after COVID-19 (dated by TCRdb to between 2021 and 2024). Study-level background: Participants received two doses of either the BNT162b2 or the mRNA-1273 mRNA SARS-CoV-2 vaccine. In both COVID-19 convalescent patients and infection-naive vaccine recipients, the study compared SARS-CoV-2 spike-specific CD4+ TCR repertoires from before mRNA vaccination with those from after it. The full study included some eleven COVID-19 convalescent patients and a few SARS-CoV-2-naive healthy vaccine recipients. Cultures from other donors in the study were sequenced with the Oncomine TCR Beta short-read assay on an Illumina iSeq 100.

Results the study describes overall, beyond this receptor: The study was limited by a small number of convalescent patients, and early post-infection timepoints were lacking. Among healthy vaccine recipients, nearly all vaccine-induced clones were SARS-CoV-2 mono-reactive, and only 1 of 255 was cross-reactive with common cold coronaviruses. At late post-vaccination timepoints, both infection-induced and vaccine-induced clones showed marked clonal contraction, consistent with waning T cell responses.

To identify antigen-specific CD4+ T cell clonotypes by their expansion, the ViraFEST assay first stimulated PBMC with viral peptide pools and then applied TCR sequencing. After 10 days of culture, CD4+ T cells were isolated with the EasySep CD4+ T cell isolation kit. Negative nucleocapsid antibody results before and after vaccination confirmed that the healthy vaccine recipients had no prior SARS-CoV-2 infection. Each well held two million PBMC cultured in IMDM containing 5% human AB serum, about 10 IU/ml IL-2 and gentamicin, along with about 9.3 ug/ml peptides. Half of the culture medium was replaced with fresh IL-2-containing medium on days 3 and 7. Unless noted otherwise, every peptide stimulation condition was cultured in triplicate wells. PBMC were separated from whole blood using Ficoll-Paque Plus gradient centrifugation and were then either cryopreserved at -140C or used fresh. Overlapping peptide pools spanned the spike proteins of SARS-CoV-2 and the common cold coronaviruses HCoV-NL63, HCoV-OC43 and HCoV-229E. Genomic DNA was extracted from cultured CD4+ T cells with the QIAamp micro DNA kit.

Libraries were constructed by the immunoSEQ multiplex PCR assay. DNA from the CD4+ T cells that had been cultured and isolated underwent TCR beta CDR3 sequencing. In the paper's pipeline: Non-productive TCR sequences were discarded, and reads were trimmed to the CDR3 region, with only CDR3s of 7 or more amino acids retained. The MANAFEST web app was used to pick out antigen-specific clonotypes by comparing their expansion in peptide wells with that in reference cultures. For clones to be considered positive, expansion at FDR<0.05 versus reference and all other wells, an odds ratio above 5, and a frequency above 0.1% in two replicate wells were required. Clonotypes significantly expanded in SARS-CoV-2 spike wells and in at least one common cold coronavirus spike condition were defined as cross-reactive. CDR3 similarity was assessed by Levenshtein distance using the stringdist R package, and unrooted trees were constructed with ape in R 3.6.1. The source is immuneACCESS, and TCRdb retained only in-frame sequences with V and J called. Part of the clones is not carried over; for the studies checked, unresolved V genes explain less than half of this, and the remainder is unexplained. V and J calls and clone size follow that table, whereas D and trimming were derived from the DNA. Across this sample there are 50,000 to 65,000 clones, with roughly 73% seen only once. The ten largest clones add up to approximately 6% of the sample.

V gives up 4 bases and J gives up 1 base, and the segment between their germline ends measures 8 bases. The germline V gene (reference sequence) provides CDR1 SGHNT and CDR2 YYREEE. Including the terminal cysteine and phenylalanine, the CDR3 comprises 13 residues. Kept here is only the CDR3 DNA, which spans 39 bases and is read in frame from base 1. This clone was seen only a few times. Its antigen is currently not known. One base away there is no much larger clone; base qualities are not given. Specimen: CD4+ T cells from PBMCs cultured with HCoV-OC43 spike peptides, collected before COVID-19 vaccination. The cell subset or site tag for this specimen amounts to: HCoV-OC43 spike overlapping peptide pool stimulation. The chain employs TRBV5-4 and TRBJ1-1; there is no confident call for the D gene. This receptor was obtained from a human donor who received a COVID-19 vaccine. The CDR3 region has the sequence CASSPRSNTEAFF. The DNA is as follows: TGTGCCAGCAGCCCCAGGTCGAACACTGAAGCTTTCTTT. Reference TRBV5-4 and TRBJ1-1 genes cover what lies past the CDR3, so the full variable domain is ETGVTQSPTHLIKTRGQQVTLRCSSQSGHNTVSWYQQALGQGPQFIFQYYREEENGRGNFPPRFSGLQFPNYSSELNVNALELDDSALYLCASSPRSNTEAFFGQGTRLTVV.